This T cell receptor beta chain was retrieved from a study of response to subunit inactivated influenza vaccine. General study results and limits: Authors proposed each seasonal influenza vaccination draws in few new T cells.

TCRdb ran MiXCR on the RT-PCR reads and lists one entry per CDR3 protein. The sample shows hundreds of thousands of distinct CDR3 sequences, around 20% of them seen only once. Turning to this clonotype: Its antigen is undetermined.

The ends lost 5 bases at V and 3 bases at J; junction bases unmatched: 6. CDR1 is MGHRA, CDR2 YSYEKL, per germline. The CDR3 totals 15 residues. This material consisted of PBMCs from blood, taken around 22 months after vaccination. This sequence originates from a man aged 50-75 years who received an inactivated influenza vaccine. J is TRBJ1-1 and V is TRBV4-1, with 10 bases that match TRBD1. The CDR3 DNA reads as TGCGCCAGCAGCTGGACAGGGGGAGTCGACACTGAAGCTTTCTTT. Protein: CASSWTGGVDTEAFF.